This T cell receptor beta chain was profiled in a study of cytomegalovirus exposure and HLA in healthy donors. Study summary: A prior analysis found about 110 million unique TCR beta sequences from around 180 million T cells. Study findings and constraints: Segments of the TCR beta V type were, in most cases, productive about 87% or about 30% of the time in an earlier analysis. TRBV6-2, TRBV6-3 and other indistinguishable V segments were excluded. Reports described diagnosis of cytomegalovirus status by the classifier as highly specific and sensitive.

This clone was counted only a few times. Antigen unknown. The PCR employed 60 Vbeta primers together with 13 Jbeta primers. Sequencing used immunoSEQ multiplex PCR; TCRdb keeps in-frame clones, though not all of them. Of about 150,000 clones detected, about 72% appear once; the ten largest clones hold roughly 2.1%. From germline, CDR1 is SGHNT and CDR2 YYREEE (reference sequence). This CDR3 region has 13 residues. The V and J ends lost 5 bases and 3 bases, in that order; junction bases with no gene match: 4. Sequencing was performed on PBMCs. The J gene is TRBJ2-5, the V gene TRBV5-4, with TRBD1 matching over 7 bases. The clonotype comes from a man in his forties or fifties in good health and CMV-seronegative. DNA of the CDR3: TGTGCCAGCAGTTTAGACAGGGAAGAGACCCAGTACTTC. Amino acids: CASSLDREETQYF. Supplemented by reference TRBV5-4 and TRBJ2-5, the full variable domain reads ETGVTQSPTHLIKTRGQQVTLRCSSQSGHNTVSWYQQALGQGPQFIFQYYREEENGRGNFPPRFSGLQFPNYSSELNVNALELDDSALYLCASSLDREETQYFGPGTRLLVL.